The present entry profiles one T cell receptor beta chain with its context. Its specificity is unknown. A far larger clone is one nucleotide away, so this likely arose from a read error. This sample is part of a study of regulatory T cells in long-lasting Graves disease. Study observations and caveats: Clonotypes that were public and shared totalled fewer than 3,500 in persistent patients versus roughly 1,000 in new patients. Newly diagnosed disease favored TRBV20-1 and TRBJ2-1 over persistent disease.

Time point reported: newly diagnosed GD, antithyroid drugs for less than 3 months. Scientists built the TCR library using RNA that was extracted from PBMCs. Clinicians diagnosed Graves' disease using American Thyroid Association guidelines. Construction of the TCR beta libraries employed iRepertoire HTBI primers in conjunction with Arm-PCR of CDR3 regions. A single record per CDR3 protein comes from TCRdb applying MiXCR to the multiplex PCR reads. This table holds 300,000 to 400,000 distinct CDR3 sequences, roughly 15% found once. This CDR3 has 15 residues. V dropped 3 bases and J dropped 7; count of bases not matched to a gene: 10. The germline CDR1 and CDR2 sequences are KGHDR and SFDVKD.

The specimen was peripheral blood mononuclear cells (PBMCs), collected at new diagnosis, from a patient treated with antithyroid drugs. This TCR came from a female donor with Graves disease. This rearrangement joins TRBV24-1 to TRBJ2-7, with 8 bases lining up with TRBD2. The CDR3 nucleotides are TGTGCCACCAGTGATGGAGCGGGAGTTAAGAATGAGCAGTACTTC. This sequence encodes CATSDGAGVKNEQYF.